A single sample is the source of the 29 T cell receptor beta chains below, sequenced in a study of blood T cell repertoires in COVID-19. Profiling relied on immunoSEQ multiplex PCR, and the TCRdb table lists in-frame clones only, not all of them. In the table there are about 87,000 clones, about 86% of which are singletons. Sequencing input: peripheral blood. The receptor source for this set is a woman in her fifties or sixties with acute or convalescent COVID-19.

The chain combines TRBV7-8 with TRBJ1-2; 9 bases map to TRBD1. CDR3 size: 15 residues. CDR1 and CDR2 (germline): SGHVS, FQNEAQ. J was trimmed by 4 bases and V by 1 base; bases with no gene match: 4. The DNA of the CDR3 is TGTGCCAGCAGCTTAGGACAGGGGGTATTCTATGGCTACACCTTC. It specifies CASSLGQGVFYGYTF.

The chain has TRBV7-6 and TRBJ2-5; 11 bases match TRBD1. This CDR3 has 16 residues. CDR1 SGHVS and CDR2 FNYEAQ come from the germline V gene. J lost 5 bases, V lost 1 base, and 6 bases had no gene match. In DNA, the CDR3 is TGTGCCAGCAGCTTAGGGGGGACAGGGGGACGGGAGACCCAGTACTTC. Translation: CASSLGGTGGRETQYF. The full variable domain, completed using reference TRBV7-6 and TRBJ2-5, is GAGVSQSPRYKVTKRGQDVALRCDPISGHVSLYWYRQALGQGPEFLTYFNYEAQQDKSGLPNDRFSAERPEGSISTLTIQRTEQRDSAMYRCASSLGGTGGRETQYFGPGTRLLVL.

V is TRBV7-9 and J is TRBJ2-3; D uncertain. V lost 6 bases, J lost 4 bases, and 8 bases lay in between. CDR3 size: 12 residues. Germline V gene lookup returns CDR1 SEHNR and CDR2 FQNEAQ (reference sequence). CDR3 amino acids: CASRAGADTQYF. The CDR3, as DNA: TGTGCCAGCAGGGCCGGAGCAGATACGCAGTATTTT.

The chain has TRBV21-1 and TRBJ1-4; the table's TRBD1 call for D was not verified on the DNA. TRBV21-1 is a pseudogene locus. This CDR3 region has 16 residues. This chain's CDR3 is CASSKEGDSTNEKLFF. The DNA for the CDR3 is TGTGCCAGCAGCAAAGAAGGGGATTCAACTAATGAAAAACTGTTTTTT.

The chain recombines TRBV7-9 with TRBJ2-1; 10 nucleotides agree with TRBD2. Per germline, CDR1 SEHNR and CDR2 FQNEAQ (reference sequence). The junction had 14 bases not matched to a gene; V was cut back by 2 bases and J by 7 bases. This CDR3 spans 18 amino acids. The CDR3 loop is CASSLPFRLAGIKNEQFF. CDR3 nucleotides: TGTGCCAGCAGCTTACCTTTTCGACTAGCGGGCATTAAGAATGAGCAGTTCTTC. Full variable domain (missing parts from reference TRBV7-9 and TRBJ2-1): DTGVSQNPRHKITKRGQNVTFRCDPISEHNRLYWYRQTLGQGPEFLTYFQNEAQLEKSRLLSDRFSAERPKGSFSTLEIQRTEQGDSAMYLCASSLPFRLAGIKNEQFFGPGTRLTVL.

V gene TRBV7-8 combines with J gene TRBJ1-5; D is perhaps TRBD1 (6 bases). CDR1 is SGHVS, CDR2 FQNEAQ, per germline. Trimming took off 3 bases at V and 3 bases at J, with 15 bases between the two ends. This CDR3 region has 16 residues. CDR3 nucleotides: TGTGCCAGCAGCTTCACGAGGGACATTCACAATCAGCCCCAGCATTTT. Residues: CASSFTRDIHNQPQHF.

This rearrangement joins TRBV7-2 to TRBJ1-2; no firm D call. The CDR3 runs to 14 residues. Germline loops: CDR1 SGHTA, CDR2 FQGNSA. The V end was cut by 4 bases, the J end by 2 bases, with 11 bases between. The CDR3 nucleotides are TGTGCCAGCAGCTCTTATCCCGTGAACTATGGCTACACCTTC. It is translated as CASSSYPVNYGYTF. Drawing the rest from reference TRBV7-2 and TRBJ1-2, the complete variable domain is GAGVSQSPSNKVTEKGKDVELRCDPISGHTALYWYRQSLGQGLEFLIYFQGNSAPDKSGLPSDRFSAERTGGSVSTLTIQRTQQEDSAVYLCASSSYPVNYGYTFGSGTRLTVV.

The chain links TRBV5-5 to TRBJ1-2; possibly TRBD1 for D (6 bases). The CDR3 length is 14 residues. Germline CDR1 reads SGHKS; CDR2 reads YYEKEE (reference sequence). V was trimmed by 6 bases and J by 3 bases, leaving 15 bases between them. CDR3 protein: CASTPSGAHYGYTF. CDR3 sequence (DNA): TGTGCCAGCACCCCTTCAGGGGCCCACTATGGCTACACCTTC.

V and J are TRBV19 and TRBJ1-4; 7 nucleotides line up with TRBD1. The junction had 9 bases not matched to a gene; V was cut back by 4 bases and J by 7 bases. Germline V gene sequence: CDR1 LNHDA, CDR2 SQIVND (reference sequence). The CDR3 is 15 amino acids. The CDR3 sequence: CASSTQTGYGEKLFF. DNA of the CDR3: TGTGCCAGTAGTACTCAGACAGGGTACGGTGAAAAACTGTTTTTT.

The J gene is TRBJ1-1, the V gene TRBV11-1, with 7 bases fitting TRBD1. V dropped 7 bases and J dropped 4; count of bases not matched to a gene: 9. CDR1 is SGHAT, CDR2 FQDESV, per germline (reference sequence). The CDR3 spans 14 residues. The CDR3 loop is CASNPTGESTEAFF. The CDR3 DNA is TGTGCCAGCAACCCCACAGGGGAATCCACTGAAGCTTTCTTT.

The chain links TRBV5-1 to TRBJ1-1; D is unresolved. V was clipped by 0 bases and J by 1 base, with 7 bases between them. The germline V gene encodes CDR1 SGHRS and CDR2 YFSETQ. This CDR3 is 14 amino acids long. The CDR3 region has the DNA TGCGCCAGCAGCTTGGCCATCCAGAACACTGAAGCTTTCTTT. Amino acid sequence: CASSLAIQNTEAFF.

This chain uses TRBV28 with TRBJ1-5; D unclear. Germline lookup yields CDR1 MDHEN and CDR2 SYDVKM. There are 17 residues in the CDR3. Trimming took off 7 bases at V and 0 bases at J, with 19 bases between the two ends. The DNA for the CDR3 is TGTGCCAGCAAATTGGGCAATCCTCCTTATAGCAATCAGCCCCAGCATTTT. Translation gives CASKLGNPPYSNQPQHF.

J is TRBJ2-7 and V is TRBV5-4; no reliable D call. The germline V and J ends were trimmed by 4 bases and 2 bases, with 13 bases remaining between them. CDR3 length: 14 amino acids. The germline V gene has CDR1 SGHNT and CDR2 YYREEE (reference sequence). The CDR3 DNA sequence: TGTGCCAGCAGCCTGGGCGTCTTCGCCTACGAGCAGTACTTC. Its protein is CASSLGVFAYEQYF.

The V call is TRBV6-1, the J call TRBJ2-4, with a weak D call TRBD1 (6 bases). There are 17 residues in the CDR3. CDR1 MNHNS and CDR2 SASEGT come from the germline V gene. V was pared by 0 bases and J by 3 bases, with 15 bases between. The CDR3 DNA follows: TGTGCCAGCAGTGAAGCTGTAATCAGGACAGACAAAAACATTCAGTACTTC. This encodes CASSEAVIRTDKNIQYF.

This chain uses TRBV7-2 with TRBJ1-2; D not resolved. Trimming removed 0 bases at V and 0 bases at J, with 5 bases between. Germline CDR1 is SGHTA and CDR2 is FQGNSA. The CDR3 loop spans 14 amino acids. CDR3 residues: CASSLAETNYGYTF. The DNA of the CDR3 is TGTGCCAGCAGCTTAGCGGAGACTAACTATGGCTACACCTTC.

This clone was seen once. CDR3 sequence reads: CASSQRGSGTEAFF. The CDR3 nucleotides read TGCGCCAGCAGCCAGCGGGGATCGGGAACTGAAGCTTTCTTT. The chain has TRBV4-3 and TRBJ1-1; D unresolved. Germline assignment: CDR1 LGHNA and CDR2 YSLEER. This CDR3 has 14 amino acids. Trimming took off 3 bases at V and 5 bases at J, with 13 bases between the two ends.

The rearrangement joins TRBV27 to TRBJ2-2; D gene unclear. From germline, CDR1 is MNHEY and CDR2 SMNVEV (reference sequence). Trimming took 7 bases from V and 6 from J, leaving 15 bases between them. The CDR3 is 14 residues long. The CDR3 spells CASIQSRGAGELFF. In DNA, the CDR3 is TGTGCCAGCATCCAGAGTCGCGGAGCCGGGGAGCTGTTTTTT.

The CDR3 region is CASSPVPGTGSYNEQFF. CDR3 nucleotides: TGTGCCAGCAGCCCCGTACCCGGGACTGGATCCTACAATGAGCAGTTCTTC. The chain is built from TRBV4-2 and TRBJ2-1; TRBD2 might be the D (6 bases). Trimming left V 4 bases short and J 1 base short, with 17 bases between. The CDR3 has 17 amino acids. From germline, CDR1 is LGHNA and CDR2 YNFKEQ.

CDR3: CSAREGGAQHF. CDR3 bases: TGCAGTGCTAGAGAGGGGGGAGCCCAGCATTTT. The chain is built from TRBV20-1 and TRBJ1-5; D possibly corresponds to TRBD1 (5 bases). The CDR3 sequence is 11 residues long. CDR1 and CDR2 from the germline V gene are DFQATT and SNEGSKA (reference sequence). The V end lost 0 bases, the J end lost 11 bases, and 8 bases lay between the germline ends.

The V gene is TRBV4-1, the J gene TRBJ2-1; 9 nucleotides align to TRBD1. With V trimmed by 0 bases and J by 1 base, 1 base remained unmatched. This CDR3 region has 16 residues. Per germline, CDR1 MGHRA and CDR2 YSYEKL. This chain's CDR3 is CASSQEGTGSYNEQFF. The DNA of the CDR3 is TGCGCCAGCAGCCAAGAGGGGACAGGGTCCTACAATGAGCAGTTCTTC.

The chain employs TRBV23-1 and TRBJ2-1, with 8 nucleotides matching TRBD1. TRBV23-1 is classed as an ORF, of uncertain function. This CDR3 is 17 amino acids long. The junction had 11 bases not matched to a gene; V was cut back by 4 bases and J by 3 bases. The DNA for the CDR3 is TGCGCCAGCAGTCGTCCTCGCCGGGACAGGAGCTACAATGAGCAGTTCTTC. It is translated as CASSRPRRDRSYNEQFF.

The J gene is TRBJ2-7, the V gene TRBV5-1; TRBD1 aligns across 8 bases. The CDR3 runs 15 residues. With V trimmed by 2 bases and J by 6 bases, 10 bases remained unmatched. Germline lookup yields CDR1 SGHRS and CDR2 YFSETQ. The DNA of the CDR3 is TGCGCCAGCAGCTTCCCAGGGGGCGTGGGTGGCGAGCAGTACTTC. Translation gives CASSFPGGVGGEQYF.

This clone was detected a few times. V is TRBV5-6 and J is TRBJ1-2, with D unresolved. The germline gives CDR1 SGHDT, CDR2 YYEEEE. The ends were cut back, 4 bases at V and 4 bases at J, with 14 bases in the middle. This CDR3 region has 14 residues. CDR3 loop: CASSPSTLAYGYTF. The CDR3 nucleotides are TGTGCCAGCAGCCCTTCGACACTCGCCTATGGCTACACCTTC.

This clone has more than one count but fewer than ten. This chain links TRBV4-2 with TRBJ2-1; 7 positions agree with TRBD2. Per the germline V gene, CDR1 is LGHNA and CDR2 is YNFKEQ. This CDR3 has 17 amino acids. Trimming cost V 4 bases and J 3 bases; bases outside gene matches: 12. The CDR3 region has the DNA TGTGCCAGCAGCCCGGGGCCTAGCGGTCTGGGCTACAATGAGCAGTTCTTC. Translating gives CASSPGPSGLGYNEQFF.

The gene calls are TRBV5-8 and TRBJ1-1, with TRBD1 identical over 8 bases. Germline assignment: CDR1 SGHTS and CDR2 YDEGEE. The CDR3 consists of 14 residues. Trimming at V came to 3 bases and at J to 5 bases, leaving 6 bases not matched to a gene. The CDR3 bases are TGTGCCAGCAGCTCAGGGGGCTGGGGAACTGAAGCTTTCTTT. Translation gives CASSSGGWGTEAFF.

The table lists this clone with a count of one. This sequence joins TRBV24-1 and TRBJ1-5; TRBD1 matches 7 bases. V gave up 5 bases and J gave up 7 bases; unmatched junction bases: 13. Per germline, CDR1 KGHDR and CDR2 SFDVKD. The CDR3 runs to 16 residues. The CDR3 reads CATSVAPRGRDQPQHF. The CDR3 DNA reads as TGTGCCACCAGTGTCGCCCCGAGGGGGCGCGACCAGCCCCAGCATTTT.

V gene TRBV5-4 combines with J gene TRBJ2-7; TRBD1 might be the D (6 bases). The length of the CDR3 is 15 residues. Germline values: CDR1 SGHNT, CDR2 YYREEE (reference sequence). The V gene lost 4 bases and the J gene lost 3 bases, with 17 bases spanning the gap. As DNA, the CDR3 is TGTGCCAGCAGCAAACCTACAGGGACCAGCTACGAGCAGTACTTC. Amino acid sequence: CASSKPTGTSYEQYF.

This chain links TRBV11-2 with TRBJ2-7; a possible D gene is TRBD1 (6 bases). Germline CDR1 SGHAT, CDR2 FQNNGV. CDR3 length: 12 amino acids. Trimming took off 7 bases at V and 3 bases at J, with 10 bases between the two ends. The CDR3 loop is CASTLTGYEQYF. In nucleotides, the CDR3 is TGTGCCAGCACCTTGACAGGCTACGAGCAGTACTTC.

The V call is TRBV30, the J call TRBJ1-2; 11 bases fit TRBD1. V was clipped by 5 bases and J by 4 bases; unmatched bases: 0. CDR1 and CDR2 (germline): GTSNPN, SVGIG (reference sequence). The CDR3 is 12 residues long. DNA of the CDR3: TGTGCCTGGGGGACAGGGGGCTATGGCTACACCTTC. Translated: CAWGTGGYGYTF.